Shown below are 29 T cell receptor beta chains from a single sample sequenced in a study of blood T cell repertoires in COVID-19. Assay: immunoSEQ multiplex PCR; the TCRdb copy retains only in-frame clones and omits some. The sample consists of around 300,000 clones, around 89% of them appearing once. The sample comprised PBMCs or T cells enriched from blood (not recorded which). The receptors were gathered from a woman aged 50 to 65 who had recovered from COVID-19.

The gene calls are TRBV5-1 and TRBJ1-6, with D uncertain. The CDR3 is made up of 14 amino acids. Germline CDR1 and CDR2: SGHRS and YFSETQ. The V end lost 0 bases, the J end lost 9 bases, and 10 bases lay between the germline ends. CDR3 DNA sequence: TGCGCCAGCAGCTTGGTGGTGGGCGCTTCACCCCTCCACTTT. It encodes CASSLVVGASPLHF.

The V call is TRBV28, the J call TRBJ2-7; a possible D gene is TRBD2 (6 bases). V dropped 7 bases and J dropped 2 bases, with 12 bases sitting between them. Germline V gene sequence: CDR1 MDHEN, CDR2 SYDVKM. CDR3 length: 13 residues. The CDR3 DNA follows: TGTGCCAGCACCTCCGGAGGGGCCTACGAGCAGTACTTC. Its protein product is CASTSGGAYEQYF.

This clone has just a few counts. The gene calls are TRBV29-1 and TRBJ2-5, with 8 bases lining up with TRBD2. CDR1 is SQVTM and CDR2 is ANQGSEA in the germline V gene. This CDR3 is 14 amino acids long. Losses at the gene ends were 4 bases for V and 2 bases for J; bases not matched to a gene: 6. CDR3 residues: CSVGLAGRQETQYF. CDR3 DNA sequence: TGCAGCGTTGGGTTAGCGGGACGGCAAGAGACCCAGTACTTC.

This clone was counted once. The gene calls are TRBV7-9 and TRBJ2-5; 10 bases are a match to TRBD2. The V and J ends lost 6 bases and 2 bases, in that order; junction bases with no gene match: 3. The CDR3 totals 14 residues. In germline, CDR1 is SEHNR, CDR2 FQNEAQ (reference sequence). CDR3 region: CASRDSGGQETQYF. The CDR3 nucleotides read TGTGCCAGCAGAGATAGCGGGGGGCAAGAGACCCAGTACTTC. Full variable domain (rest looked up from reference TRBV7-9 and TRBJ2-5): DTGVSQNPRHKITKRGQNVTFRCDPISEHNRLYWYRQTLGQGPEFLTYFQNEAQLEKSRLLSDRFSAERPKGSFSTLEIQRTEQGDSAMYLCASRDSGGQETQYFGPGTRLLVL.

This clone was observed once. V and J are TRBV6-2 or TRBV6-3 and TRBJ1-5; D ambiguous. The V end lost 0 bases, the J end lost 6 bases, and 9 bases lay between the germline ends. The germline gives CDR1 MNHEY, CDR2 SVGEGT. This CDR3 contains 14 residues. The CDR3 sequence: CASSYSVVSQPQHF. The CDR3 region has the DNA TGTGCCAGCAGTTACTCGGTTGTGAGTCAGCCCCAGCATTTT.

V gene TRBV5-1 combines with J gene TRBJ2-1; 7 bases map to TRBD1. In germline, CDR1 is SGHRS, CDR2 YFSETQ. The CDR3 consists of 15 residues. The junction had 7 bases not matched to a gene; V was cut back by 5 bases and J by 2 bases. The CDR3 nucleotides read TGCGCCAGCAGGTTCGGACAGGAGACCTACAATGAGCAGTTCTTC. Amino acids: CASRFGQETYNEQFF.

The chain employs TRBV7-8 and TRBJ1-1, with D uncertain. Germline CDR1 SGHVS, CDR2 FQNEAQ. V lost 5 bases and J lost 3, with 7 bases in between. This CDR3 comprises 12 residues. CDR3 region: CASSPEHTEAFF. The CDR3 DNA sequence: TGTGCCAGCAGCCCGGAGCACACTGAAGCTTTCTTT.

The chain carries TRBV2 and TRBJ1-1; 9 bases are shared with TRBD1. Germline CDR1 is SNHLY and CDR2 is FYNNEI. V shed 6 bases and J 4 bases; nucleotides not matched to a gene: 6. There are 14 residues in the CDR3. The CDR3 sequence is CASSEKTGGTEAFF. The CDR3 DNA sequence: TGTGCCAGCAGCGAAAAGACAGGGGGCACTGAAGCTTTCTTT.

The J gene is TRBJ2-7, the V gene TRBV7-8, with TRBD1 matching over 10 bases. CDR1 is SGHVS, CDR2 FQNEAQ, per germline. Trimming removed 5 bases from V and 2 bases from J; junction bases left unmatched: 12. The CDR3 has 17 residues. CDR3 bases: TGTGCCAGCAGCCTAGGCTGGGGACAGGGGACAACCTACGAGCAGTACTTC. Protein: CASSLGWGQGTTYEQYF.

The V gene is TRBV19, the J gene TRBJ2-1; 7 positions agree with TRBD1. The CDR3 contains 15 residues. In germline, CDR1 is LNHDA, CDR2 SQIVND (reference sequence). Trimming removed 3 bases from V and 5 bases from J; junction bases left unmatched: 7. The chain's CDR3 is CASSIYLGQNNEQFF. DNA for the CDR3: TGTGCCAGTAGTATTTACTTGGGACAGAACAATGAGCAGTTCTTC.

The chain joins TRBV9 to TRBJ1-5; D might be TRBD1 (6 bases). V was trimmed by 3 bases and J by 7 bases, leaving 11 bases between them. Germline V CDR1 and CDR2: SGDLS, YYNGEE. This CDR3 region has 13 residues. The CDR3 protein is CASSAGAQQPQHF. For the CDR3, the DNA is TGTGCCAGCAGCGCAGGGGCTCAACAGCCCCAGCATTTT.

The CDR3, as DNA: TGTGCCAGCAGCCGGGACAGGGGCCGCCCTGTGCAGTACTTC. Its protein product is CASSRDRGRPVQYF. The chain couples TRBV7-2 to TRBJ2-7, with 10 nucleotides matching TRBD1. The CDR3 covers 14 residues. Germline trimming cut 5 bases from V and 9 bases from J; bases unmatched to any gene: 10. Germline values: CDR1 SGHTA, CDR2 FQGNSA. The variable domain in full, completed from reference TRBV7-2 and TRBJ2-7, reads GAGVSQSPSNKVTEKGKDVELRCDPISGHTALYWYRQSLGQGLEFLIYFQGNSAPDKSGLPSDRFSAERTGGSVSTLTIQRTQQEDSAVYLCASSRDRGRPVQYFGPGTRLTVT.

This rearrangement joins TRBV29-1 to TRBJ1-2, with D possibly matching TRBD1 (6 bases). From germline, CDR1 is SQVTM and CDR2 ANQGSEA. Trimming shortened V by 4 bases and J by 1 base, and 22 bases separated the two germline ends. The CDR3 sequence is 17 residues long. CDR3 in amino acids: CSVGSWTVPTINYGYTF. CDR3 DNA: TGCAGCGTTGGGTCGTGGACAGTTCCTACCATTAACTATGGCTACACCTTC.

J is TRBJ1-3 and V is TRBV7-2, with TRBD1 identical over 8 bases. V shed 5 bases and J 0 bases; nucleotides not matched to a gene: 3. This CDR3 region has 15 residues. The germline CDR1 and CDR2 sequences are SGHTA and FQGNSA. The CDR3 sequence: CASSTGQGSGNTIYF. The CDR3 nucleotides read TGTGCCAGCAGCACAGGACAGGGCTCTGGAAACACCATATATTTT.

The V gene is TRBV19, the J gene TRBJ2-7, with a weak D call TRBD1 (6 bases). Germline V CDR1 and CDR2: LNHDA, SQIVND (reference sequence). This CDR3 spans 16 amino acids. Trimming left V 4 bases short and J 0 bases short, with 16 bases between. CDR3 in DNA: TGTGCCAGTAGTAGCCTAAAGGGGGTTGCCTCCTACGAGCAGTACTTC. This sequence encodes CASSSLKGVASYEQYF.

The chain combines TRBV13 with TRBJ2-1, with 8 positions matching TRBD2. This CDR3 is built from 14 residues. Germline V CDR1 and CDR2: PRHDT, FYEKMQ (reference sequence). Germline trimming cut 8 bases from V and 7 bases from J; bases unmatched to any gene: 10. The CDR3 protein is CASSRAGEVNEQFF. The DNA of the CDR3 is TGTGCCAGCTCCCGAGCGGGAGAGGTAAATGAGCAGTTCTTC.

The chain links TRBV19 to TRBJ2-3; 11 bases agree with TRBD2. The CDR3 is made up of 17 amino acids. V shed 2 bases and J 4 bases; nucleotides not matched to a gene: 8. CDR1 LNHDA and CDR2 SQIVND come from the germline V gene (reference sequence). CDR3 nucleotides: TGTGCCAGTAGTATACTACTAGCGGGAGTTGGAGCAGATACGCAGTATTTT. As protein: CASSILLAGVGADTQYF.

The rearrangement links TRBV4-1 to TRBJ1-5; weak D call: TRBD1 (5 bases). The CDR3 covers 17 residues. Per the germline V gene, CDR1 is MGHRA and CDR2 is YSYEKL. V lost 2 bases and J lost 7, with 21 bases in between. The DNA of the CDR3 is TGCGCCAGCAGCCAATCTCCCTACCAGGGTCGGGGGCAGCCCCAGCATTTT. It codes for CASSQSPYQGRGQPQHF.

V gene TRBV29-1 combines with J gene TRBJ2-1, with TRBD2 as a possible D gene (6 bases). Trimming shortened V by 3 bases and J by 7 bases, and 22 bases separated the two germline ends. CDR3 length equals 16 residues. Germline CDR1 and CDR2: SQVTM and ANQGSEA. This CDR3 is CSVDENSGTPPNEQFF. CDR3 bases: TGCAGCGTTGACGAGAACTCAGGGACTCCCCCTAATGAGCAGTTCTTC.

The V gene is TRBV6-2 or TRBV6-3, the J gene TRBJ1-1, with TRBD1 matching over 7 bases. J lost 0 bases, V lost 0 bases, and 4 bases had no gene match. Germline CDR1 MNHEY, CDR2 SVGEGT. The CDR3 runs to 16 residues. The CDR3 nucleotides read TGTGCCAGCAGTTACTCGCCGGGACAGCTGAACACTGAAGCTTTCTTT. Translating gives CASSYSPGQLNTEAFF.

V and J are TRBV5-6 and TRBJ1-1, with 7 nucleotides matching TRBD1. The length of the CDR3 is 14 residues. The V and J ends lost 0 bases and 6 bases, in that order; junction bases with no gene match: 5. Germline V gives CDR1 SGHDT, CDR2 YYEEEE. The CDR3 region has the DNA TGTGCCAGCAGCTTGGTACAGGGGACCGCTGAAGCTTTCTTT. Encoded protein: CASSLVQGTAEAFF.

This chain uses TRBV5-1 with TRBJ2-7; 7 nucleotides line up with TRBD2. The V segment lost 5 bases and the J segment 5 bases; nucleotides outside the gene matches: 10. Germline V gives CDR1 SGHRS, CDR2 YFSETQ. The CDR3 has 14 amino acids. CDR3 bases: TGCGCCAGCAGTGAGGGAGGGCTACCTAACGAGCAGTACTTC. It yields the protein CASSEGGLPNEQYF.

J is TRBJ1-3 and V is TRBV19; 8 bases map to TRBD1. CDR1 and CDR2 (germline): LNHDA, SQIVND (reference sequence). The CDR3 sequence is 16 residues long. V was clipped by 3 bases and J by 7 bases; unmatched bases: 11. Written as DNA, the CDR3 is TGTGCCAGTAGTATCTCCTCGGGACAGGTCTGGAACACCATATATTTT. It translates to CASSISSGQVWNTIYF.

The V and J genes are TRBV7-2 and TRBJ2-2; 8 bases are a match to TRBD1. CDR1 and CDR2 from the germline V gene are SGHTA and FQGNSA. J was trimmed by 3 bases and V by 6 bases; bases with no gene match: 3. The CDR3 loop spans 14 amino acids. In DNA form, the CDR3 reads TGTGCCAGCAGAGGACAGGGTTACACCGGGGAGCTGTTTTTT. Its protein is CASRGQGYTGELFF. Full variable domain (remainder filled in from reference TRBV7-2 and TRBJ2-2): GAGVSQSPSNKVTEKGKDVELRCDPISGHTALYWYRQSLGQGLEFLIYFQGNSAPDKSGLPSDRFSAERTGGSVSTLTIQRTQQEDSAVYLCASRGQGYTGELFFGEGSRLTVL.

The gene calls are TRBV19 and TRBJ1-5; unclear D gene. Germline CDR1 LNHDA, CDR2 SQIVND (reference sequence). Between the trimmed V and J ends, which lost 5 bases and 0 bases, there was a span of 2 bases. This CDR3 spans 12 amino acids. This CDR3 reads CASSYSNQPQHF. CDR3 bases: TGTGCCAGTAGTTATAGCAATCAGCCCCAGCATTTT.

This sequence joins TRBV5-4 and TRBJ2-1; TRBD2 matches at 9 bases. Losses at the gene ends were 2 bases for V and 3 bases for J; bases not matched to a gene: 3. Germline loops: CDR1 SGHNT, CDR2 YYREEE (reference sequence). This CDR3 contains 15 residues. DNA of the CDR3: TGTGCCAGCAGCTTAGCTAGCGGGAACTACAATGAGCAGTTCTTC. It translates to CASSLASGNYNEQFF.

The chain couples TRBV5-1 to TRBJ2-3; 11 bases match TRBD2. The CDR3 covers 16 residues. V was pared by 0 bases and J by 1 base, with 1 base of the junction left unmatched. The germline gives CDR1 SGHRS, CDR2 YFSETQ. This CDR3 reads CASSLVLAGGTDTQYF. The CDR3 DNA is TGCGCCAGCAGCTTGGTACTAGCGGGAGGCACAGATACGCAGTATTTT.

V is TRBV29-1 and J is TRBJ2-6; possibly TRBD1 for D (6 bases). Germline V CDR1 and CDR2: SQVTM, ANQGSEA. This CDR3 contains 16 residues. V gave up 7 bases and J gave up 4 bases, with 20 bases separating them. DNA of the CDR3: TGCAGCGCCATCTATAACAGGGATTACGGGGCCAACGTCCTGACTTTC. Encoded protein: CSAIYNRDYGANVLTF.

The chain recombines TRBV9 with TRBJ1-2, with 9 bases matching TRBD1. Germline values: CDR1 SGDLS, CDR2 YYNGEE. CDR3 length: 15 residues. V trimming: 2 bases; J trimming: 2 bases; junction bases outside the gene matches: 4. CDR3 DNA sequence: TGTGCCAGCAGCGTCGGGACAGGGTCGAACTATGGCTACACCTTC. It encodes CASSVGTGSNYGYTF.